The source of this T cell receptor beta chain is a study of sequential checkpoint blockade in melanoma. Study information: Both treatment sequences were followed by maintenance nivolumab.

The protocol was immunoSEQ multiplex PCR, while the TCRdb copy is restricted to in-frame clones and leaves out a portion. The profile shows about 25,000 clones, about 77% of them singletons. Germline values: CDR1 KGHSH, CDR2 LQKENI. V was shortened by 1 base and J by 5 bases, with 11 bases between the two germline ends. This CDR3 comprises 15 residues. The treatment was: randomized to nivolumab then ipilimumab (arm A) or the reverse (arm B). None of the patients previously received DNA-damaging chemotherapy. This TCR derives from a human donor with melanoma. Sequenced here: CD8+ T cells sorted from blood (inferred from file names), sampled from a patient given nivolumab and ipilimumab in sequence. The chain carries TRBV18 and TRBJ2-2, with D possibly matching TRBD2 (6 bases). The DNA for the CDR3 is TGTGCCAGCTCACCACAGGATCGGGGGACCGGGGAGCTGTTTTTT. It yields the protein CASSPQDRGTGELFF.